These 22 T cell receptor beta chains were sequenced from one sample in a study of cytomegalovirus exposure and HLA in healthy donors. It was with 60 Vbeta and 13 Jbeta primers that the PCR ran. Some clones are missing from TCRdb's copy, which holds only in-frame ones; the method was immunoSEQ multiplex PCR. The data hold 150,000 to 200,000 clones, with around 85% observed a single time. Material: PBMCs. All receptors derive from a woman aged 45-65 years in good health and CMV-seronegative.

The chain carries TRBV6-5 and TRBJ1-5, with D maybe TRBD1 (5 bases). The CDR3 is 14 residues long. V was cut by 6 bases and J by 1 base, with 10 bases left in between. Looked up from germline, CDR1 is MNHEY and CDR2 is SVGAGI. Written as DNA, the CDR3 is TGTGCCAGCAGACCCCGGGGGAGCAATCAGCCCCAGCATTTT. As protein: CASRPRGSNQPQHF.

CDR3 sequence (DNA): TGTGCCAGCAGTGACACAGGGGGCGCGTATTCACCCCTCCACTTT. Translated, it gives CASSDTGGAYSPLHF. V usage is TRBV27 and J usage is TRBJ1-6; 9 nucleotides line up with TRBD1. This CDR3 has 15 amino acids. Germline CDR1 MNHEY, CDR2 SMNVEV (reference sequence). With V trimmed by 5 bases and J by 8 bases, 7 bases remained unmatched.

This clone was counted only a few times. The chain links TRBV11-2 to TRBJ2-1; possible D gene TRBD1, 5 bases. Germline V gives CDR1 SGHAT, CDR2 FQNNGV. The length of the CDR3 is 12 residues. V lost 6 bases and J lost 7, with 10 bases in between. In DNA, the CDR3 is TGTGCCAGCAGATTCCAGGGTAATGAGCAGTTCTTC. Protein: CASRFQGNEQFF.

The J gene is TRBJ2-7, the V gene TRBV19; 9 bases line up with TRBD1. Trimming at V came to 1 base and at J to 2 bases, leaving 6 bases not matched to a gene. The CDR3 runs 16 residues. CDR1 is LNHDA, CDR2 SQIVND, per germline (reference sequence). The CDR3 is CASSIVGTGNTYEQYF. Here the CDR3 DNA reads TGTGCCAGTAGTATAGTCGGGACAGGGAATACCTACGAGCAGTACTTC.

This clone appeared a few times. The chain carries TRBV4-3 and TRBJ2-7; 10 bases are a match to TRBD2. Trimming at V came to 4 bases and at J to 5 bases, leaving 8 bases not matched to a gene. This CDR3 spans 15 amino acids. Germline values: CDR1 LGHNA, CDR2 YSLEER. The CDR3 DNA sequence: TGCGCCAGCAGCCTCCCCCTAGCGGGAGAGGACGAGCAGTACTTC. Protein sequence: CASSLPLAGEDEQYF.

This chain connects TRBV2 to TRBJ2-2; possibly TRBD2 for D (6 bases). Germline CDR1 is SNHLY and CDR2 is FYNNEI. Trimming cost V 6 bases and J 3 bases, with 8 bases left between them. The CDR3 totals 13 residues. The DNA for the CDR3 is TGTGCCAGCAGGGTAGCGGACACCGGGGAGCTGTTTTTT. It yields the protein CASRVADTGELFF.

This clone has just one count. The chain employs TRBV27 and TRBJ2-7; TRBD2 matches 10 bases. This CDR3 spans 14 amino acids. Per germline, CDR1 MNHEY and CDR2 SMNVEV (reference sequence). The trim removed 7 bases at V and 4 bases at J, leaving 7 bases unmatched. The CDR3 DNA is TGTGCCAGCAAGCGGGAGGGCGGTGGATACGAGCAGTACTTC. This gives the protein CASKREGGGYEQYF.

The rearrangement uses TRBV29-1 and TRBJ2-1, with 14 bases aligning to TRBD2. V lost 5 bases to trimming and J lost 8 bases; unmatched junction nucleotides: 2. Germline V lookup: CDR1 SQVTM, CDR2 ANQGSEA. The CDR3 has 13 residues. This CDR3 is CSVRTSGRYEQFF. The CDR3 DNA is TGCAGCGTTCGGACTAGCGGGAGGTATGAGCAGTTCTTC.

The chain joins TRBV19 to TRBJ1-1, with a tentative D call TRBD1 (5 bases). The V end was cut by 5 bases, the J end by 8 bases, with 18 bases between. Germline V gene lookup returns CDR1 LNHDA and CDR2 SQIVND (reference sequence). The CDR3 totals 14 residues. The CDR3 nucleotides are TGTGCCAGTAGTCCCGGGGGGGGTACCCCCGAAGCTTTCTTT. The encoded protein is CASSPGGGTPEAFF.

The rearrangement links TRBV4-2 to TRBJ2-5; D not certain. The length of the CDR3 is 15 residues. CDR1 is LGHNA and CDR2 is YNFKEQ in the germline V gene. Trimming removed 2 bases at V and 4 bases at J, with 14 bases between. CDR3 protein: CASSQSDSRGETQYF. For the CDR3, the DNA is TGTGCCAGCAGCCAAAGTGACTCCCGAGGAGAGACCCAGTACTTC.

This chain connects TRBV9 to TRBJ1-1, with TRBD1 as a possible D gene (6 bases). With 3 bases removed from V and 1 base from J, the gap between germline ends came to 19 bases. The CDR3 extends over 17 amino acids. Germline V gene sequence: CDR1 SGDLS, CDR2 YYNGEE. CDR3 protein: CASSEGYTGYWNTEAFF. Written as DNA, the CDR3 is TGTGCCAGCAGCGAGGGATACACAGGGTATTGGAACACTGAAGCTTTCTTT.

The chain couples TRBV28 to TRBJ1-2, with 8 bases matching TRBD1. The CDR3 is 14 amino acids. Germline V lookup: CDR1 MDHEN, CDR2 SYDVKM. Losses at the gene ends were 7 bases for V and 3 bases for J; bases not matched to a gene: 7. CDR3 in DNA: TGTGCCAGCACCCCACAGGGGGAGGACTATGGCTACACCTTC. Its translation is CASTPQGEDYGYTF.

The chain employs TRBV5-8 and TRBJ1-2, with unresolved D. Germline loops: CDR1 SGHTS, CDR2 YDEGEE. This CDR3 spans 14 amino acids. Trimming pared 5 bases from V and 7 bases from J, leaving 18 bases between. CDR3 nucleotides: TGTGCCAGCAGACTCGCCTACGGTCCTGGTGGCTACACCTTC. It specifies CASRLAYGPGGYTF.

This clone was detected only once. This rearrangement joins TRBV7-2 to TRBJ1-4; 10 bases are shared with TRBD1. Germline assignment: CDR1 SGHTA and CDR2 FQGNSA. After removal of 5 bases from V and 8 bases from J, the junction contained 14 bases not matched to a gene. The CDR3 consists of 17 residues. The chain's CDR3 is CASSPGTGVGRREKLFF. In DNA form, the CDR3 reads TGTGCCAGCAGCCCGGGGACAGGGGTAGGGCGGAGGGAAAAACTGTTTTTT. The full variable domain, its missing parts supplied by reference TRBV7-2 and TRBJ1-4, is GAGVSQSPSNKVTEKGKDVELRCDPISGHTALYWYRQSLGQGLEFLIYFQGNSAPDKSGLPSDRFSAERTGGSVSTLTIQRTQQEDSAVYLCASSPGTGVGRREKLFFGSGTQLSVL.

The V and J genes are TRBV27 and TRBJ1-6; D not resolved. Germline V CDR1 and CDR2: MNHEY, SMNVEV (reference sequence). The CDR3 runs to 15 residues. The V end was cut by 8 bases, the J end by 2 bases, with 13 bases between. The CDR3: CASRGEPAYNSPLHF. The CDR3, as DNA: TGTGCCAGCCGCGGTGAGCCAGCCTATAATTCACCCCTCCACTTT.

This clone was seen more than once but under ten times. The genes are TRBV25-1 and TRBJ2-7, with D possibly TRBD2 on 6 matching bases. This CDR3 contains 15 residues. Trimming left V 0 bases short and J 3 bases short, with 12 bases between. Per germline, CDR1 MGHDK and CDR2 SYGVNS. The CDR3 DNA reads as TGTGCCAGCAGTGAATACGGGGGTTTCGACTACGAGCAGTACTTC. This gives the protein CASSEYGGFDYEQYF.

Only one count was recorded for this clone. The V gene is TRBV19, the J gene TRBJ2-7, with 8 positions matching TRBD1. The CDR3 has 15 residues. J was trimmed by 0 bases and V by 6 bases; bases with no gene match: 7. The germline V gene has CDR1 LNHDA and CDR2 SQIVND (reference sequence). The DNA for the CDR3 is TGTGCCAGTAGCAACGACAGGGGAAGCTCCTACGAGCAGTACTTC. As protein: CASSNDRGSSYEQYF.

The chain has TRBV5-4 and TRBJ1-1, with 12 bases aligning to TRBD1. The CDR3 has 19 residues. Unmatched junction bases numbered 10, after V lost 1 base and J lost 0 bases. Germline V CDR1 and CDR2: SGHNT, YYREEE (reference sequence). Here the CDR3 reads CASSLRWGGQGAMNTEAFF. The CDR3 DNA sequence: TGTGCCAGCAGCTTGAGGTGGGGGGGACAGGGGGCAATGAACACTGAAGCTTTCTTT.

V gene TRBV19 combines with J gene TRBJ2-3; D is possibly TRBD2 (5 bases). The CDR3 sequence is 15 residues long. The V end was cut by 3 bases, the J end by 6 bases, with 16 bases between. Germline V CDR1 and CDR2: LNHDA, SQIVND (reference sequence). The CDR3 here is CASSIGGSTGDTQYF. The CDR3, as DNA: TGTGCCAGTAGTATCGGCGGGTCCACCGGGGATACGCAGTATTTT.

This clone was counted a single time. This chain connects TRBV11-2 to TRBJ2-1; D possibly corresponds to TRBD1 (5 bases). The CDR3 totals 15 residues. Germline assignment: CDR1 SGHAT and CDR2 FQNNGV. V was clipped by 3 bases and J by 9 bases, with 18 bases between them. The CDR3 is CASSFLAVRGGEQFF. The CDR3, as DNA: TGTGCCAGCAGCTTCCTTGCGGTAAGGGGCGGTGAGCAGTTCTTC.

Details on this clone: Other nucleotide sequences in the sample specify the same CDR3. The chain joins TRBV7-8 to TRBJ2-5; D unresolved. V dropped 2 bases and J dropped 4 bases, with 5 bases sitting between them. This CDR3 has 12 amino acids. The germline V gene encodes CDR1 SGHVS and CDR2 FQNEAQ. CDR3 nucleotides: TGTGCCAGCAGCTTATTATTAGAGACCCAGTACTTC. Residues: CASSLLLETQYF.

The genes are TRBV28 and TRBJ1-5; the match to TRBD1 covers 9 bases. The CDR3 is made up of 15 amino acids. In germline, CDR1 is MDHEN, CDR2 SYDVKM. The junction had 6 bases not matched to a gene; V was cut back by 5 bases and J by 4 bases. The chain's CDR3 is CASSPFGTGNQPQHF. DNA for the CDR3: TGTGCCAGCAGTCCGTTTGGGACAGGGAATCAGCCCCAGCATTTT.